This TCR beta chain appears in the sequencing data of a study of blood T cell repertoires in COVID-19. About the study: Sites in the United States, Italy and Spain provided acute and convalescent COVID-19 samples.

Germline assignment: CDR1 SGHNT and CDR2 YYREEE (reference sequence). V was shortened by 0 bases and J by 3 bases, with 9 bases between the two germline ends. The CDR3 has 14 amino acids. How the authors handled the data: By means of reference gene primer amplification, nucleated cell counts were estimated. Some clones are missing from TCRdb's copy, which holds only in-frame ones; the method was immunoSEQ multiplex PCR. V and J calls and clone size are those listed in that table; D and trimming were worked out from the DNA. Of under 200,000 clones detected, about 80% appear once; the ten largest clones hold roughly 3%.

The origin of this receptor is a human donor with acute or convalescent COVID-19. The donor label of this sample is uncertain. Sequencing used peripheral blood. The V and J genes are TRBV5-4 and TRBJ2-5; perhaps TRBD2 as D (5 bases). The CDR3 loop is CASSLGGSEETQYF. CDR3 nucleotide sequence: TGTGCCAGCAGCTTGGGAGGGAGTGAAGAGACCCAGTACTTC. Using reference TRBV5-4 and TRBJ2-5 for the parts outside the CDR3, the full variable domain is ETGVTQSPTHLIKTRGQQVTLRCSSQSGHNTVSWYQQALGQGPQFIFQYYREEENGRGNFPPRFSGLQFPNYSSELNVNALELDDSALYLCASSLGGSEETQYFGPGTRLLVL.